A selection of T cell receptor beta chains follows, all from one sample in a study of CD8 T cells in Susac syndrome. MiXCR was run by TCRdb on the immunoSEQ multiplex PCR reads, yielding one entry per CDR3 protein. The sample contains about 140,000 distinct CDR3 sequences, approximately 95% of which appear only once. Sequencing was done on a sample of CD4+ T cells from PBMCs. The receptor set was obtained from a human donor with Susac syndrome. CDR3s include the opening cysteine and the closing phenylalanine or tryptophan. A D gene is named only where the DNA matches it firmly. Not every row has a clone size; where given, it reads once, few, many or a size class.

CDR3 DNA,CDR3 protein,J gene,clone size,D gene,V gene
TGCAGTGCTAGCGGGACCGTTGGCGATGAGCAGTTCTTC,CSASGTVGDEQFF,TRBJ2-1,NA,NA,TRBV20-1
TGCAGTGCTAGACAGGGGGTTGGAAACACCATATATTTT,CSARQGVGNTIYF,TRBJ1-3,NA,TRBD1,TRBV20-1
TGTGCCAGCAGAGGACTAGTGGGGACAGATACGCAGTATTTT,CASRGLVGTDTQYF,TRBJ2-3,NA,TRBD2,TRBV12-3/TRBV12-4
TGCGCCAGCAGCCAAGATAGGACAGCCAAAAACATTCAGTACTTC,CASSQDRTAKNIQYF,TRBJ2-4,NA,NA,TRBV4-1
TGCGCCAGCAGCCAAGTGGCCCAGGGAAGGATTGGCACTGAAGCTTTCTTT,CASSQVAQGRIGTEAFF,TRBJ1-1,once,NA,TRBV4-1
TGTGCCACCCTTACAGGGGCGGGTGAAAAACTGTTTTTT,CATLTGAGEKLFF,TRBJ1-4,NA,TRBD1,TRBV6-6
TGTGCCAGCAGCCAATCCCCTGGGTTCCGGCAGTTCTTC,CASSQSPGFRQFF,TRBJ2-1,NA,NA,TRBV3-1
TGTGCCAGCAGCCAAGATACGGGGCGGGTGGGGGCCCAGTACTTC,CASSQDTGRVGAQYF,TRBJ2-5,NA,NA,TRBV4-2
TGCAGTGCTAGAGCCCCGGGACCAGCACAAGAGACCCAGTACTTC,CSARAPGPAQETQYF,TRBJ2-5,NA,NA,TRBV20-1
TGTGCCAGCAGCGTAGTTGGTCCTTGGGACACCGGGGAGCTGTTTTTT,CASSVVGPWDTGELFF,TRBJ2-2,NA,NA,TRBV9
TGTGCCAGCTCACCTAGGCAGGGCGATAATTCACCCCTCCACTTT,CASSPRQGDNSPLHF,TRBJ1-6,NA,NA,TRBV18
TGCAGTGCTAGAGATGGCGGTCCCCTAAGGGGTGGCTACACCTTC,CSARDGGPLRGGYTF,TRBJ1-2,NA,NA,TRBV20-1
TGTGCCTGGCAACAGGCGGGCGGACTCTATAATTCACCCCTCCACTTT,CAWQQAGGLYNSPLHF,TRBJ1-6,NA,NA,TRBV30
TGCAGTGCCGGGACCTCCTACTATGGCTACACCTTC,CSAGTSYYGYTF,TRBJ1-2,NA,NA,TRBV20-1
TGCGCCAGGACTAGCGGGAGGGAGTCGGGGTACAATGAGCAGTTCTTC,CARTSGRESGYNEQFF,TRBJ2-1,NA,TRBD2,TRBV5-1
TGCAGTGCTAGAAGCCGACAGGGTTGGACTGAAGCTTTCTTT,CSARSRQGWTEAFF,TRBJ1-1,NA,TRBD1,TRBV20-1
TGTGCCAGCAGCTTACAGGGTTTCGAGCAGTACTTC,CASSLQGFEQYF,TRBJ2-7,NA,NA,TRBV5-4
TGCGCCAGCAGGGGAGTGACAGCGAACACTGAAGCTTTCTTT,CASRGVTANTEAFF,TRBJ1-1,NA,NA,TRBV4-1
TGTGCCAGCAGCCAAGGGACTATCTACGAGCAGTACTTC,CASSQGTIYEQYF,TRBJ2-7,NA,TRBD2,TRBV7-6
TGTGCCAGCAGCTTCGTCCCCAGGGGGCGCATGGCCGGGGAGCTGTTTTTT,CASSFVPRGRMAGELFF,TRBJ2-2,NA,TRBD1,TRBV5-4
TGCAGCGTCTCAGACTATGGCTACACCTTC,CSVSDYGYTF,TRBJ1-2,NA,NA,TRBV29-1
TGCAGTGCCCAGACTAGCGGGAGGGCCTCGGATACGCAGTATTTT,CSAQTSGRASDTQYF,TRBJ2-3,NA,TRBD2,TRBV20-1
TGTGCCACCAGGGGACAGGGGGGGAGCACAGATACGCAGTATTTT,CATRGQGGSTDTQYF,TRBJ2-3,NA,TRBD1,TRBV15
TGCAGTGCCCCCCTAGCGGGACAGGGGTACGAGCAGTACTTC,CSAPLAGQGYEQYF,TRBJ2-7,once,NA,TRBV20-1
TGCAGCGTTAAAGAGTCCAAAAACATTCAGTACTTC,CSVKESKNIQYF,TRBJ2-4,NA,NA,TRBV29-1
TGTGCCAGCCGTGGCGGGATAAGCACAGATACGCAGTATTTT,CASRGGISTDTQYF,TRBJ2-3,NA,NA,TRBV28
TGCAGTGCTAGCCCCACAGATACGCAGTATTTT,CSASPTDTQYF,TRBJ2-3,once,NA,TRBV20-1
TGTGCCAGCAGCGTAGTGGGGACGGACTATGGCTACACCTTC,CASSVVGTDYGYTF,TRBJ1-2,NA,NA,TRBV9
TGTGCCAGCAGCCAAGTTGAGGGTACGCAGTATTTT,CASSQVEGTQYF,TRBJ2-3,NA,NA,TRBV3-1
TGTGCCAGTAGTATAGCAAGCACGGGACAGTGGACCTACGAGCAGTACTTC,CASSIASTGQWTYEQYF,TRBJ2-7,NA,TRBD1,TRBV19
TGTGCCCCAGACAGGCTGAACACCGGGGAGCTGTTTTTT,CAPDRLNTGELFF,TRBJ2-2,NA,NA,TRBV30
TGCAGTGCCCGAGGACAGGCCCCCTATGGCTACACCTTC,CSARGQAPYGYTF,TRBJ1-2,NA,TRBD1,TRBV20-1
TGTGCCAGCACCCTCCCTAGCGCACGGGAGCAGTACTTC,CASTLPSAREQYF,TRBJ2-7,NA,NA,TRBV7-2